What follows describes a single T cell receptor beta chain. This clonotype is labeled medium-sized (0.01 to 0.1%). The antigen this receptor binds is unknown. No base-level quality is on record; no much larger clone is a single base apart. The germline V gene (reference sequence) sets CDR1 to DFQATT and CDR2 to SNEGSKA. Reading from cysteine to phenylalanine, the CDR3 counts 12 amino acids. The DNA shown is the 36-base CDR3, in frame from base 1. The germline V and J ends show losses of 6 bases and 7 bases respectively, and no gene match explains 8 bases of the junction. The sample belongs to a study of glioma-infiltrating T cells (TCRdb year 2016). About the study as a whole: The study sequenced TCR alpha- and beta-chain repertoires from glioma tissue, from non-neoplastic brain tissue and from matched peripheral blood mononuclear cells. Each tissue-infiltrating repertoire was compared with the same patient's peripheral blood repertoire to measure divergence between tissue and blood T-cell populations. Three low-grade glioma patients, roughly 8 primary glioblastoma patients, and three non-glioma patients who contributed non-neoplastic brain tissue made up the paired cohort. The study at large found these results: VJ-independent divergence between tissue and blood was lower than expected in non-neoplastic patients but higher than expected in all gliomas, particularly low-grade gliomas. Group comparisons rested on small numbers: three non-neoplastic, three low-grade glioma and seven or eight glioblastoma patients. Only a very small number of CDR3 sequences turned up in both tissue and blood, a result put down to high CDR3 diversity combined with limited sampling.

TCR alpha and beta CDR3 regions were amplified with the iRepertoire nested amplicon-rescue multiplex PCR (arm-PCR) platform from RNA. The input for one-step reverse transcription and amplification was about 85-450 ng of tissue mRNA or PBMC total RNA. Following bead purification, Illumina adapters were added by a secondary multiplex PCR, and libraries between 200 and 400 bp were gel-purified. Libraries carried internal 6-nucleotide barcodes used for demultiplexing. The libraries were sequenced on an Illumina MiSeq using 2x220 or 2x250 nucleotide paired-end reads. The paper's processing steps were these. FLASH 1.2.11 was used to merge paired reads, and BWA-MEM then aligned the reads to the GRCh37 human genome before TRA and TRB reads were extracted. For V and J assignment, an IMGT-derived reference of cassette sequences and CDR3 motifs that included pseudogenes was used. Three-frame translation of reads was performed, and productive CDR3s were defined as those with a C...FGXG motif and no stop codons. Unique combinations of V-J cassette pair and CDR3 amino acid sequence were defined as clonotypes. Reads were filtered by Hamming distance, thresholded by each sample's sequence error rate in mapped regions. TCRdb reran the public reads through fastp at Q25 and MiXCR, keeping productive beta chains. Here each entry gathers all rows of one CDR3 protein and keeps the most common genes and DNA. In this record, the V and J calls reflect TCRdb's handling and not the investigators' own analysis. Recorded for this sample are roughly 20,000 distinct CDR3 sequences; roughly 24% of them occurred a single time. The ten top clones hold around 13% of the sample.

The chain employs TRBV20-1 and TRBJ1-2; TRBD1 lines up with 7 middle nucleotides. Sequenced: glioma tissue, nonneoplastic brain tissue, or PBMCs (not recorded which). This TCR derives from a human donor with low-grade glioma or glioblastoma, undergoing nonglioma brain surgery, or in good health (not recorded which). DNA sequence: TGCAGTGCGCCCACAACAGGGGTTGGCTACACCTTC. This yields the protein CSAPTTGVGYTF.